The clone carrying this T cell receptor beta chain was observed many times. Its target is not known. Unique molecular identifiers were incorporated during preparation of the TCRbeta library. Using its own MiXCR run on the PCR reads, TCRdb lists one record per CDR3 protein. In the table there are hundreds of thousands of distinct CDR3 sequences, roughly 14% of which are singletons. The data were obtained in a study of T-cell reconstitution after alpha-beta-depleted transplantation in children. The study's findings and limits: Surviving recipient T cells and thymic progenitors underlay high day-60 TCRbeta diversity in some patients. A year had passed since transplant, and T-cell counts and diversity by then came mostly from newly produced T cells. Several hundred expanded graft clones reportedly were the source of alpha-beta T cells about two months after transplant.

Specimen: PBMCs, collected before TCRalphabeta/CD19-depleted stem cell transplant. The receptor comes from a girl aged 2 to 10 with congenital amegakaryocytic thrombocytopenia, due to receive a stem cell transplant.

The CDR3: CASSATGTGATQYF. The CDR3 DNA follows: TGTGCCAGCAGCGCGACAGGGACGGGAGCTACGCAGTATTTT. The chain is built from TRBV9 and TRBJ2-3; TRBD1 might be the D (7 bases). CDR1 and CDR2 (germline): SGDLS, YYNGEE. This CDR3 is 14 amino acids long. Trimming took off 3 bases at V and 8 bases at J, with 16 bases between the two ends.